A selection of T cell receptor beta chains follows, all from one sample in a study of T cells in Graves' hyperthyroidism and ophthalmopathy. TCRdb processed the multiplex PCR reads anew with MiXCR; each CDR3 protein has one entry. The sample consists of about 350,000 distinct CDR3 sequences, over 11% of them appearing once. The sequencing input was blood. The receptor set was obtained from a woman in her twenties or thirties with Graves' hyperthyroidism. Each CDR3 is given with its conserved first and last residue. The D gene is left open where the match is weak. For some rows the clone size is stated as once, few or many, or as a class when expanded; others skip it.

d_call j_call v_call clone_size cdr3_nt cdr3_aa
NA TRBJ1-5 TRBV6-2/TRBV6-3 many TGTGCCAGCACCGCATCGAGGCCCCGTGGTGAGCCCCAGCATTTT CASTASRPRGEPQHF
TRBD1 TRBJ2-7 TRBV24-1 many TGTGCCACCAGTGCTCGACAGGGCGGCTACGAGCAGTACTTC CATSARQGGYEQYF
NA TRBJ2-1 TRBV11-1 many TGTGCCAGCAGCCGGACGAGGTTTGGTGAGCAGTTCTTC CASSRTRFGEQFF
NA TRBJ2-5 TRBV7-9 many TGTGCCAGCAGCAGGACACCTCAAGAGACCCAGTACTTC CASSRTPQETQYF
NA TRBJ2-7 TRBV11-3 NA TGTGCCAGCAGCTTAGACAGAAACTCCTACGAGCAGTACTTC CASSLDRNSYEQYF
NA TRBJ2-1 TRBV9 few TGTGCCAGCAGCGCAGACTACAGCTCCTACAATGAGCAGTTCTTC CASSADYSSYNEQFF
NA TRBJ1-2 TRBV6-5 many TGTGCCAGCAGTTACGGGGTGGAGGGCTATGGCTACACCTTC CASSYGVEGYGYTF
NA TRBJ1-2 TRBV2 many TGTGCCAGCAGTGAGGGCAGGGTTGATGGCTACACCTTC CASSEGRVDGYTF
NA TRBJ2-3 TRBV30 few TGTGCCTGGAGTGTATTGGACTGGCTCGACGATACGCAGTATTTT CAWSVLDWLDDTQYF
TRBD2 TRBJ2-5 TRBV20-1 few TGCAGTGCTAGTGCGGGAGGGCCAGGGGAGACCCAGTACTTC CSASAGGPGETQYF
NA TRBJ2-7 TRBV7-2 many TGTGCCAGCAGCTTAGATGGCGGGCCGGGACGTGACGAGCAGTACTTC CASSLDGGPGRDEQYF
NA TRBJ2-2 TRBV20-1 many TGCAGTGCACACGCGATGAACACCGGGGAGCTGTTTTTT CSAHAMNTGELFF
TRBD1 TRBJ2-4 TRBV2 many TGTGCCAGCAGTGACATGGACAGGATTCAAAACATTCAGTACTTC CASSDMDRIQNIQYF
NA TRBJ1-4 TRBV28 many TGTGCCAGCAGTTCGCTTGACGGGGGTAGCTATGAAAAACTGTTTTTT CASSSLDGGSYEKLFF
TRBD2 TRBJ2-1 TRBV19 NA TGTGCCAGTAGTATAACAGCGGGAGGGTTCAATGAGCAGTTCTTC CASSITAGGFNEQFF
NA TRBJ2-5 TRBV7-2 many TGTGCCAGCAGCTCCAGTTACCAAGAGACCCAGTACTTC CASSSSYQETQYF
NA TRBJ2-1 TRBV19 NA TGTGCCAGTAGTTTCTCGGCAGGGAGCTCCTACAATGAGCAGTTCTTC CASSFSAGSSYNEQFF
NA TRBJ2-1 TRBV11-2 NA TGTGCCAGCAGCTTGAGGACTGAGCAGTTCTTC CASSLRTEQFF
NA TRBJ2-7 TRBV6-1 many TGTGCCAGCAGTGAAAACCGGGACATTCTCTACGAGCAGTACTTC CASSENRDILYEQYF
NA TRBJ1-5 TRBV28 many TGTGCCAGCCAGACGGAATCTAGCAATCAGCCCCAGCATTTT CASQTESSNQPQHF
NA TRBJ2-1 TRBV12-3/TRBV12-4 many TGTGCCAGCAGCCCCGATGGGGATGAGCAGTTCTTC CASSPDGDEQFF
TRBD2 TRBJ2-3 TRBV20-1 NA TGCAGTGCTAGAGATCTCGCGGGGAGGGCCACAGATACGCAGTATTTT CSARDLAGRATDTQYF
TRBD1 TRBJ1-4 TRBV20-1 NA TGCAGTGCTTCCCAGGGGGCGAGGAGGGAAAAACTGTTTTTT CSASQGARREKLFF
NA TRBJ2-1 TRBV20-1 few TGCAGTGCTAGAGATATCAGGGTCAACAATGAGCAGTTCTTC CSARDIRVNNEQFF
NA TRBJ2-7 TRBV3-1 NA TGTGCCAGCAGCCAAGGGACGGGTAGAACCGGGCCCTACGAGCAGTACTTC CASSQGTGRTGPYEQYF
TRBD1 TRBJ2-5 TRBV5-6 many TGTGCCAGCAGCGACCGGGACAGGGAGCAAGAGACCCAGTACTTC CASSDRDREQETQYF
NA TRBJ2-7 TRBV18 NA TGTGCCAGCTCACCACCTTCAGGGGTGATGAGCCACGAGCAGTACTTC CASSPPSGVMSHEQYF
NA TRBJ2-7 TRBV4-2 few TGTGCCAGCAGCCAAGGACTTTATTCCTTGGGAGAGCAGTACTTC CASSQGLYSLGEQYF
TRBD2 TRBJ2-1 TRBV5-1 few TGCGCCAGCAGCTTTCCGGGACTAGCGGGAGTGGGTGAGCAGTTCTTC CASSFPGLAGVGEQFF
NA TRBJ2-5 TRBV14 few TGTGCCAGCAGCCAAGGAGACTACCCTAAGGGTGAGACCCAGTACTTC CASSQGDYPKGETQYF
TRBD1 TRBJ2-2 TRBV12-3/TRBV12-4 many TGTGCCAGCAGTTCACAGGGGATTGGCACCGGGGAGCTGTTTTTT CASSSQGIGTGELFF
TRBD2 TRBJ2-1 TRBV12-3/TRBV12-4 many TGTGCCAGCAGTTTGCCTGGGACTAGCGGGAGAAATGAGCAGTTCTTC CASSLPGTSGRNEQFF
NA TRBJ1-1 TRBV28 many TGTGCCAGCAGTTCGTGGACGGCAATGAACACTGAAGCTTTCTTT CASSSWTAMNTEAFF
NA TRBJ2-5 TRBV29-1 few TGCAGCTCACGAGGGTGGCAAGAGACCCAGTACTTC CSSRGWQETQYF
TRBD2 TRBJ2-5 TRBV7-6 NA TGTGCCAGCAGCTTAGCCGAGACTAGCGGGACACACCCCCGCGGGACCCAGTACTTC CASSLAETSGTHPRGTQYF
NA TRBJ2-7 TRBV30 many TGTGCCTGGAGTGGAGGGCTACAGGGTAAGAACTACGAGCAGTACTTC CAWSGGLQGKNYEQYF
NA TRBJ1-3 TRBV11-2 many TGTGCCAGCAGCTTAGCGGCGGACCGAAACACCATATATTTT CASSLAADRNTIYF
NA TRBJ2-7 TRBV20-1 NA TGCAGTGCTATTCGAGACAACTCCTACGAGCAGTACTTC CSAIRDNSYEQYF
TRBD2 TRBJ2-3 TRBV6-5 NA TGTGCCAGCAGTTACTCTAGCGGGGGGACAGATACGCAGTATTTT CASSYSSGGTDTQYF
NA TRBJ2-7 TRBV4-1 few TGCGCCAGCAGCTCCTATAGGGCTGTAACGTACGAGCAGTACTTC CASSSYRAVTYEQYF
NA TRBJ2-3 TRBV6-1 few TGTGCCAGCACTAACAGGCCGGATAGCACAGATACGCAGTATTTT CASTNRPDSTDTQYF
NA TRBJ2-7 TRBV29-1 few TGCAGCGTGCGGGCCGGCGCCTACGAGCAGTACTTC CSVRAGAYEQYF
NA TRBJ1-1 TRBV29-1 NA TGCAGCGTCGCAGGGTTGAACACTGAAGCTTTCTTT CSVAGLNTEAFF
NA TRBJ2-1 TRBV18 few TGTGCCAGCTCACCAGCCCAGACAGATGAGCAGTTCTTC CASSPAQTDEQFF
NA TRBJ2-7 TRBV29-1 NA TGCAGCGGGGGCAAGGGATTGCACGAGCAGTACTTC CSGGKGLHEQYF
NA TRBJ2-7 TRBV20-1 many TGCAGTGCTAGGGAGGAGGGGCAGTACTTC CSAREEGQYF
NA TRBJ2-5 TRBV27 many TGTGCCAGCAGTTTTCTGGCGGACCAAGAGACCCAGTACTTC CASSFLADQETQYF
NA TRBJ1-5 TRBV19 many TGTGCCAGTAGTATTGTCAGGGGTACTGACTACAATCAGCCCCAGCATTTT CASSIVRGTDYNQPQHF
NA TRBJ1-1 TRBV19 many TGTGCCAGTAGTATGGATCTGGGGAGTCGCAACACTGAAGCTTTCTTT CASSMDLGSRNTEAFF
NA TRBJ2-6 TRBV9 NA TGTGCCAGCAGCGTACAGGAGGAGTTTTCTGGGGCCAACGTCCTGACTTTC CASSVQEEFSGANVLTF
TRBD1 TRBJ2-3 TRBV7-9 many TGTGCCAGCAGCCCGGGACAGATCACAGATACGCAGTATTTT CASSPGQITDTQYF
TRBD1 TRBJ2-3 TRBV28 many TGTGCCAGCAACAACAGGGGGCGCGAGTTGGATACGCAGTATTTT CASNNRGRELDTQYF
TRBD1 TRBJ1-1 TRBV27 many TGTGCCAGCAGTTTGAACAGGGGGGTCACTGAAGCTTTCTTT CASSLNRGVTEAFF